Reported below is one T cell receptor beta chain. The data were obtained in a study of control samples from healthy donors and cancer patients. Sequencing used immunoSEQ multiplex PCR; TCRdb keeps in-frame clones, though not all of them. Found here are 60,000 to 70,000 clones, about 82% of them singletons; the top ten hold 4.5% to 7%. CDR3 size: 18 residues. Trimming pared 0 bases from V and 0 bases from J, leaving 16 bases between. The germline gives CDR1 SGHRS, CDR2 YFSETQ. The sequencing sample was made of blood. The rearrangement joins TRBV5-1 to TRBJ2-1; D unresolved. The origin of this receptor is a man aged 35-49 years in good health. CDR3 coding DNA: TGCGCCAGCAGCTTGGTAGGCACCCCGAAGAGCTCCTACAATGAGCAGTTCTTC. It is translated as CASSLVGTPKSSYNEQFF.